This T cell receptor (beta chain) comes out of a study of blood T cell repertoires in COVID-19. Across the study: The samples span acute and convalescent COVID-19 from the United States, Italy and Spain. In each case, the material was cDNA or gDNA derived from T cells, B-cell-depleted T cells, or PBMCs.

One Seattle source followed patients from active infection through their disease course. CDR3 length: 15 residues. Germline V gene lookup returns CDR1 SEHNR and CDR2 FQNEAQ (reference sequence). The V and J ends lost 5 bases and 10 bases, in that order; junction bases with no gene match: 10. Original analysis: Estimated nucleated cell counts came from reference gene primer amplification. Using immunoSEQ multiplex PCR, the repertoire was profiled, and TCRdb retains in-frame clones only, with some absent. That table gives V, J and clone size, and the DNA gave D and trimming. This sample yields about 390,000 clones, of which around 87% are seen a single time; about 2.3% belongs to the top ten.

This sequence was found in a woman aged 60-70 years with COVID-19, enrolled during active disease. The sequencing input was peripheral blood. This chain joins TRBV7-9 and TRBJ2-2; 10 nucleotides match TRBD1. CDR3 loop: CASSTGTGVLEELFF. As DNA, the CDR3 is TGTGCCAGCAGCACCGGGACAGGGGTGTTAGAGGAGCTGTTTTTT. Using reference TRBV7-9 and TRBJ2-2 for the parts outside the CDR3, the full variable domain is DTGVSQNPRHKITKRGQNVTFRCDPISEHNRLYWYRQTLGQGPEFLTYFQNEAQLEKSRLLSDRFSAERPKGSFSTLEIQRTEQGDSAMYLCASSTGTGVLEELFFGEGSRLTVL.